This TCR beta chain was observed in a study of T cell responses to AZD1222 COVID-19 vaccine (TCRdb year 2021). Turning to the overall study: AZD1222 recipients with second doses at about 4 weeks or about 12 weeks were pooled, because spike-specific TCR depth and breadth did not differ between schedules. Trial participants were enrolled into age subgroups of 18-55, 56-69 and 70-plus years, which contained approximately 150, 28 and 58 TCR-sequenced participants, respectively. TCR sequencing was performed for over 230 trial participants, of whom some 200 were given two doses of AZD1222 and approximately 26 were given two doses of MenACWY control vaccine. The paper as a whole reports these results and caveats: After two AZD1222 doses, spike-specific TCR breadth and depth were significantly higher than at day 0 and than in MenACWY recipients. Vaccine-associated CD4 TCRs spanned the whole spike protein, with dominant responses in regions 160-218 and 743-854. Epitopes outside the regions mutated in the B.1.351 and B.1.1.7 variants were reportedly recognized by nearly half of the unique spike-specific TCRs. Conclusions about previously exposed vaccinees are limited, since just a handful of AZD1222 recipients were seropositive for SARS-CoV-2 at baseline. The 56-69-year group was small, and its depth increase did not reach significance, likely because of low power. Because no day 14 peak-response samples were available, repertoires were characterized only after the peak T cell response. Participants were mostly white British, with more females than males. The authors suggested clonal diversity may have been underestimated.

The CDR3 regions of human TCRbeta chains were analyzed by immunosequencing. The study's own analysis went as follows. TCRs in the repertoires were matched against a reference library of SARS-CoV-2-specific TCRs that had been generated with the MIRA antigen-specificity platform. Breadth was defined as the fraction of unique TCRs that were SARS-CoV-2-associated. Depth was defined as the fraction of total T cells that were SARS-CoV-2-associated. Using the MIRA data, each spike-specific TCR was assigned both to the spike region to which the TCR was reactive and to a CD4 or CD8 class. Log10-transformed breadth and depth values were compared by one-way ANOVA with Sidak's multiple comparisons tests. TCRdb obtained this table from immuneACCESS and retained in-frame rearrangements with V and J assigned. These tables miss some clones; where compared with another copy, unresolved V genes account for less than half of the shortfall, and the remainder is unexplained. V and J calls and clone size are as listed in that table; D and trimming were resolved from the DNA. The sample yields approximately 98,000 clones; roughly 84% were counted once. Clones ranked in the top ten supply about 3% of the sample.

Comments on this clone: Its antigen remains unidentified. No clone much larger than this one lies a single base away; base qualities are absent.

The CDR3 numbers 15 residues from cysteine through phenylalanine. Only the CDR3 DNA is retained, 45 bases long and in frame from the first base. The CDR1 and CDR2 encoded by the germline V gene (reference sequence) are MNHEY and SMNVEV. V trim: 6 bases; J trim: 2 bases; unmatched bases: 4. The sample's time point label, decoded: baseline before first vaccination. The vaccinee samples were drawn from two UK trials, COV001 and COV002, one of which was a single-blind randomized controlled phase 2/3 trial testing AZD1222 (ChAdOx1 nCoV-19) in healthy adults. Trial participant PBMC samples were collected at day 0 and day 28 after the second dose for TCRbeta chain sequencing.

This sequence uses TRBV27 and TRBJ1-3; 10 bases in between match TRBD1. The source of this sequence is an adult in good health. The starting material was peripheral blood, obtained on day 0 of AZD1222 vaccination. The DNA sequence follows: TGTGCCAGCAGCCCGGACAGGGGGACTGGAAACACCATATATTTT. Translated, this is CASSPDRGTGNTIYF.